The 9 T cell receptor beta chains in this list originate from one sample, sequenced in a study of T cells in women clearing cervical HPV infection. The table came from immunoSEQ multiplex PCR; TCRdb's copy has only in-frame clones and leaves some out. The listing records some 40,000 clones. Sequenced material: blood buffy coat. These receptors all stem from a woman aged 18 to 75 with a cervical HPV16 infection that either progressed to CIN3+ or cleared (not recorded which).

Turning to this clone: Read data end 3 residues before the CDR3 end; the end is taken from the germline J gene. This rearrangement joins TRBV20-1 to TRBJ2-3, with 8 positions matching TRBD1. V lost 7 bases and J lost 6; bases outside the gene matches: 9. Germline V gene lookup returns CDR1 DFQATT and CDR2 SNEGSKA (reference sequence). The CDR3 has 13 amino acids. The covered CDR3 bases are TGCAGTGTACGGACAGGGCCTTGGGATACG. This translates into CSVRTGPWDT. The entire CDR3 sequence reads CSVRTGPWDTQYF.

About this clone: The read terminates 3 residues before the CDR3 end, so the remaining end is supplied by the germline J gene. The chain couples TRBV6-4 to TRBJ2-3; TRBD2 matches 8 bases. The CDR3 has 17 residues. Per the germline V gene, CDR1 is MRHNA and CDR2 is SNTAGT. With 2 bases clipped from V and 4 bases from J, the junction kept 11 bases outside the gene matches. The CDR3 sequence: CASSDTGWAGGSDTQYF. The sequenced part of the CDR3 DNA is TGTGCCAGCAGTGACACCGGCTGGGCGGGGGGTTCAGATACG.

As to this clone: The observed sequence ends 3 residues before the CDR3 terminus, with the missing tail filled in from the germline J gene. The V gene is TRBV5-1, the J gene TRBJ2-1, with TRBD2 matching over 14 bases. This CDR3 region has 16 residues. J was trimmed by 6 bases and V by 2 bases; bases with no gene match: 4. Germline CDR1 SGHRS, CDR2 YFSETQ. CDR3 protein: CASSLPGLAGANEQFF. The CDR3 bases that were read are TGCGCCAGCAGCTTACCGGGACTAGCGGGAGCCAATGAG.

As regards this clone: The CDR3 end lies 3 residues beyond the end of the read and is filled in from the germline J gene. V usage is TRBV5-4 and J usage is TRBJ2-5; the D gene is possibly TRBD1 (6 bases). CDR3 length: 13 residues. Germline lookup yields CDR1 SGHNT and CDR2 YYREEE (reference sequence). Trimming removed 5 bases from V and 0 bases from J, with 8 bases in between. The DNA read from the CDR3 is TGTGCCAGCAGTGGACAGAACCAAGAGACC. Residues: CASSGQNQET. The whole CDR3 reads CASSGQNQETQYF.

As to this clone: The CDR3 goes on 3 residues after the read ends, and that part is filled in from the germline J gene. The chain carries TRBV7-9 and TRBJ2-7; a possible D gene is TRBD1 (6 bases). Per the germline V gene, CDR1 is SEHNR and CDR2 is FQNEAQ (reference sequence). CDR3 length equals 13 residues. V lost 8 bases and J lost 0, with 11 bases in between. CDR3 residues: CASYKDSSYEQYF. The CDR3 DNA, read in part, is TGTGCCAGCTACAAGGACAGCTCCTACGAG.

With regard to this clone: Read sequence stops 3 residues before the CDR3 end, and the germline J gene provides the missing end. The chain combines TRBV5-1 with TRBJ1-1, with D tentatively TRBD1 (5 bases). This CDR3 is built from 13 residues. Germline-derived CDR1 and CDR2 are SGHRS and YFSETQ. Trimming removed 4 bases from V and 5 bases from J, with 12 bases in between. The CDR3 loop reads CASSRAGRTEAFF. Incomplete CDR3 DNA: TGCGCCAGCAGCCGGGCGGGGCGTACTGAA.

The covered CDR3 bases are TGTGCCAGCAGCTTAGCTGGGGGCGGAATTTCCTACGAC. It codes for CASSLAGGGISYD. The whole CDR3 sequence reads CASSLAGGGISYDYTF. This chain connects TRBV7-6 to TRBJ1-2, with D perhaps TRBD1 (6 bases). The CDR3 end lies 3 residues beyond the end of the read and is filled in from the germline J gene. The germline V gene encodes CDR1 SGHVS and CDR2 FNYEAQ. The length of the CDR3 is 16 residues.

The CDR3 loop is CASSLLAGPNEQFF. The part of the CDR3 DNA that was read is TGTGCCAGCAGCTTACTAGCGGGCCCAAATGAG. The chain couples TRBV7-8 to TRBJ2-1; 8 bases are shared with TRBD2. From the germline J gene comes the end of the CDR3, since the read stops 3 residues before it. CDR1 and CDR2 (germline): SGHVS, FQNEAQ. The CDR3 sequence is 14 residues long. With 2 bases clipped from V and 7 bases from J, the junction kept 4 bases outside the gene matches.

With respect to this clone: The read ends 3 residues early relative to the CDR3; the germline J gene fills the gap. The same CDR3 is also encoded by other DNA sequences in this sample. This sequence joins TRBV5-1 and TRBJ2-1; 8 nucleotides agree with TRBD1. The CDR3 extends over 14 amino acids. After removal of 2 bases from V and 7 bases from J, the junction contained 5 bases not matched to a gene. The germline V gene has CDR1 SGHRS and CDR2 YFSETQ. CDR3 bases read: TGCGCCAGCAGCTTTCAGGGGGCCGGGAATGAG. Protein sequence: CASSFQGAGNE. The entire CDR3 is CASSFQGAGNEQFF. Supplemented by reference TRBV5-1 and TRBJ2-1, the full variable domain reads KAGVTQTPRYLIKTRGQQVTLSCSPISGHRSVSWYQQTPGQGLQFLFEYFSETQRNKGNFPGRFSGRQFSNSRSEMNVSTLELGDSALYLCASSFQGAGNEQFFGPGTRLTVL.